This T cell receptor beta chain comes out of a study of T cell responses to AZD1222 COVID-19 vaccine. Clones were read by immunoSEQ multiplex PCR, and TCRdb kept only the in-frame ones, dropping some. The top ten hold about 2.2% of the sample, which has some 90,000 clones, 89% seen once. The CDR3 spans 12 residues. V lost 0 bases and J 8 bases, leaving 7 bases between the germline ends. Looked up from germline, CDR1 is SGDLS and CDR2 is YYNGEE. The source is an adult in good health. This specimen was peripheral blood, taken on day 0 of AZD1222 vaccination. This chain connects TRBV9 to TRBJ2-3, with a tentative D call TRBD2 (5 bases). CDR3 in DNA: TGTGCCAGCAGCGTAGGAGGAGGTACGCAGTATTTT. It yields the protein CASSVGGGTQYF. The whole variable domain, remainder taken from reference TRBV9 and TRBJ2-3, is DSGVTQTPKHLITATGQRVTLRCSPRSGDLSVYWYQQSLDQGLQFLIQYYNGEERAKGNILERFSAQQFPDLHSELNLSSLELGDSALYFCASSVGGGTQYFGPGTRLTVL.